These 27 T cell receptor beta chains came from one sample sequenced in a study of CD8 T cells in ankylosing spondylitis. TCRdb redid the calling of the 5' RACE reads with MiXCR, one entry per CDR3 protein. The sample lists about 69,000 distinct CDR3 sequences, about 5.7% seen once, with around 2% in the top ten. The source material was blood, either unsorted or a sorted T cell fraction (not recorded which). All receptors derive from a male donor with ankylosing spondylitis or in good health (not recorded which).

The V call is TRBV7-9, the J call TRBJ2-3, with D tentatively TRBD1 (5 bases). Trimming took 4 bases from V and 4 from J, leaving 18 bases between them. The CDR3 length is 16 residues. The germline gives CDR1 SEHNR, CDR2 FQNEAQ (reference sequence). The CDR3 loop reads CASSSWASARADTQYF. CDR3 coding DNA: TGTGCCAGCAGCTCGTGGGCCAGCGCCAGGGCAGATACGCAGTATTTT.

This clonotype was counted many times. The chain joins TRBV20-1 to TRBJ2-2, with D hard to call. Germline V lookup: CDR1 DFQATT, CDR2 SNEGSKA (reference sequence). Trimming cost V 0 bases and J 4 bases, with 12 bases left between them. The CDR3 is 15 amino acids. The CDR3 loop is CSARDELAGTGELFF. The CDR3 DNA follows: TGCAGTGCTAGAGATGAATTAGCCGGCACCGGGGAGCTGTTTTTT.

This clonotype showed up many times. V is TRBV10-3 and J is TRBJ1-1, with D possibly TRBD1 on 5 matching bases. Germline CDR1 ENHRY, CDR2 SYGVKD. The V gene lost 0 bases and the J gene lost 1 base, with 9 bases spanning the gap. This CDR3 is 15 amino acids long. CDR3 region: CAISESSQGNTEAFF. The CDR3 nucleotides are TGTGCCATCAGTGAGTCGAGTCAGGGGAACACTGAAGCTTTCTTT.

The table lists this clonotype with a few counts. The rearrangement uses TRBV7-2 and TRBJ2-5; no reliable D call. V gave up 2 bases and J gave up 5 bases, with 6 bases separating them. This CDR3 is built from 12 residues. Per the germline V gene, CDR1 is SGHTA and CDR2 is FQGNSA. CDR3 sequence (DNA): TGTGCCAGCAGCTTAACTCTGGAGACCCAGTACTTC. It codes for CASSLTLETQYF.

The gene calls are TRBV7-2 and TRBJ2-5, with a possible D match to TRBD1 (6 bases). Germline CDR1 reads SGHTA; CDR2 reads FQGNSA. The ends were cut back, 6 bases at V and 2 bases at J, with 10 bases in the middle. CDR3 length: 13 residues. The CDR3 DNA reads TGTGCCAGCAGAGACAGGAGACAAGAGACCCAGTACTTC. This encodes CASRDRRQETQYF.

This clonotype was seen repeatedly, ten times or more. The chain recombines TRBV28 with TRBJ2-7; maybe TRBD1 (5 bases). The germline gives CDR1 MDHEN, CDR2 SYDVKM. Trimming took 6 bases from V and 4 from J, leaving 7 bases between them. This CDR3 contains 11 residues. CDR3 region: CASSNRYEQYF. The DNA for the CDR3 is TGTGCCAGCAGCAACAGGTACGAGCAGTACTTC.

This clonotype was counted at least ten times. The chain has TRBV9 and TRBJ1-6; no clear D. Looked up from germline, CDR1 is SGDLS and CDR2 is YYNGEE. CDR3 length equals 16 residues. Trimming shortened V by 0 bases and J by 9 bases, and 16 bases separated the two germline ends. CDR3 coding DNA: TGTGCCAGCAGCGTAGGGCACCCTGAAGATGGTTCACCCCTCCACTTT. Its protein is CASSVGHPEDGSPLHF. The complete variable domain, with remaining parts taken from reference TRBV9 and TRBJ1-6, reads DSGVTQTPKHLITATGQRVTLRCSPRSGDLSVYWYQQSLDQGLQFLIQYYNGEERAKGNILERFSAQQFPDLHSELNLSSLELGDSALYFCASSVGHPEDGSPLHFGNGTRLTVT.

This clonotype was seen at least ten times. The chain employs TRBV30 and TRBJ1-4; D not resolved. Trimming cost V 2 bases and J 7 bases, with 14 bases left between them. Germline CDR1 and CDR2: GTSNPN and SVGIG (reference sequence). This CDR3 has 14 residues. The CDR3 reads CAWSTAFEVEKLFF. The CDR3 DNA reads TGTGCCTGGAGTACTGCCTTCGAGGTTGAAAAACTGTTTTTT.

This clonotype was recorded at least ten times. The CDR3 nucleotides read TGTGCCAGCAGGGGCCCGGGACTAGATGGGCGCAATGAGCAGTTCTTC. Protein product: CASRGPGLDGRNEQFF. The chain carries TRBV6-1 and TRBJ2-1; 8 bases map to TRBD2. The CDR3 is 16 amino acids. Trimming at V came to 6 bases and at J to 6 bases, leaving 13 bases not matched to a gene. In germline, CDR1 is MNHNS, CDR2 SASEGT.

Ten or more counts support this clonotype. The rearrangement links TRBV10-3 to TRBJ2-1, with D possibly called TRBD1 or TRBD2 (6 bases each). The CDR3 length is 16 residues. Germline V gives CDR1 ENHRY, CDR2 SYGVKD. Deletions cut 2 bases from V and 4 bases from J, with 15 bases between. The CDR3 region is CAISEIGGPFYNEQFF. As DNA, the CDR3 is TGTGCCATCAGTGAGATTGGGGGGCCCTTTTACAATGAGCAGTTCTTC.

There are many counts of this clonotype. The chain recombines TRBV10-3 with TRBJ1-6, with D possibly TRBD1 on 5 matching bases. Trimming stripped 8 bases from V and 9 bases from J, with 17 bases between. The CDR3 totals 14 residues. CDR1 and CDR2 from the germline V gene are ENHRY and SYGVKD. The CDR3 sequence: CAIGAGINGSPLHF. CDR3 in DNA: TGTGCCATCGGGGCAGGGATAAATGGTTCACCCCTCCACTTT.

This clonotype has ten or more counts. The chain couples TRBV7-2 to TRBJ1-3; D call uncertain. V was trimmed by 1 base and J by 4 bases, leaving 5 bases between them. Germline values: CDR1 SGHTA, CDR2 FQGNSA. The CDR3 consists of 13 residues. DNA of the CDR3: TGTGCCAGCAGCTTAGACGGAGGAAACACCATATATTTT. It translates to CASSLDGGNTIYF.

This clonotype was counted many times. This chain uses TRBV12-3 or TRBV12-4 with TRBJ1-1; tentative D call: TRBD1 (5 bases). The CDR3 is 17 residues long. Trimming shortened V by 4 bases and J by 1 base, and 19 bases separated the two germline ends. The CDR3 DNA reads TGTGCCAGCAGTTCGGGATTAGGAACGAGGGGGAACACTGAAGCTTTCTTT. Residues: CASSSGLGTRGNTEAFF.

This clonotype was counted ten times or more. The V gene is TRBV9, the J gene TRBJ2-2, with a possible D match to TRBD2 (7 bases). Germline V gives CDR1 SGDLS, CDR2 YYNGEE. The CDR3 sequence is 16 residues long. Trimming stripped 0 bases from V and 4 bases from J, with 13 bases between. CDR3 residues: CASSVGGGTSTGELFF. CDR3 nucleotide sequence: TGTGCCAGCAGCGTAGGGGGAGGGACAAGCACCGGGGAGCTGTTTTTT.

This clonotype was detected ten times or more. The V gene is TRBV6-1, the J gene TRBJ1-2; D uncertain. V lost 8 bases to trimming and J lost 4 bases, with 26 bases between them. CDR3 size: 17 residues. Germline V gene lookup returns CDR1 MNHNS and CDR2 SASEGT. The DNA for the CDR3 is TGTGCCAGCGGGTCGAAGGGCGCGGTGGGAAGAATCTATGGCTACACCTTC. It specifies CASGSKGAVGRIYGYTF.

This clonotype was counted ten times or more. One end of the junction fails to match germline, which may point to a read error. V and J are TRBV5-1 and TRBJ2-3; D is perhaps TRBD1 (6 bases). Germline loops: CDR1 SGHRS, CDR2 YFSETQ. CDR3 length: 13 amino acids. CDR3 nucleotide sequence: TGTGCCAGCAGTTTAACAGGGACAGATACGCAGTATTTT. Translation gives CASSLTGTDTQYF.

This clonotype was detected a few times. The rearrangement joins TRBV7-9 to TRBJ1-4; D call uncertain. The CDR3 contains 11 residues. V gave up 2 bases and J gave up 8 bases, with 3 bases separating them. The germline CDR1 and CDR2 sequences are SEHNR and FQNEAQ (reference sequence). The CDR3 here is CASSLREKLFF. The CDR3 DNA is TGTGCCAGCAGCTTACGAGAAAAACTGTTTTTT.

On this clonotype: This may be a read error, as it is one base from a much larger clone. The V gene is TRBV18, the J gene TRBJ1-1; D might be TRBD1 (5 bases). Trimming cost V 3 bases and J 4 bases, with 18 bases left between them. This CDR3 is 16 amino acids long. Germline V lookup: CDR1 KGHSH, CDR2 LQKENI. The CDR3 loop is CASSPSRDPGGTEAFF. The CDR3 DNA reads TGTGCCAGCTCACCGAGTAGGGACCCGGGGGGCACTGAAGCTTTCTTT.

The chain joins TRBV14 to TRBJ2-1, with TRBD2 matching 8 bases. V lost 4 bases to trimming and J lost 8 bases; unmatched junction nucleotides: 10. CDR1 SGHDN and CDR2 FVKESK come from the germline V gene. The length of the CDR3 is 15 residues. The CDR3 is CASSLRGLARDEQFF. The CDR3 nucleotides are TGTGCCAGCAGCCTCAGAGGACTAGCTAGGGATGAGCAGTTCTTC.

This clonotype showed up many times. This chain connects TRBV28 to TRBJ2-5, with 7 positions matching TRBD1. The CDR3 is 13 residues long. Germline values: CDR1 MDHEN, CDR2 SYDVKM. Germline trimming cut 6 bases from V and 4 bases from J; bases unmatched to any gene: 5. Here the CDR3 DNA reads TGTGCCAGCAGCCTAGACAGGGCAGAGACCCAGTACTTC. As protein: CASSLDRAETQYF.

This clonotype has a count of ten or more. The J gene is TRBJ1-4, the V gene TRBV4-3; TRBD1 agrees at 12 bases. This CDR3 spans 18 amino acids. Looked up from germline, CDR1 is LGHNA and CDR2 is YSLEER. V was clipped by 6 bases and J by 4 bases; unmatched bases: 12. CDR3 residues: CASSQGQGAGRSNEKLFF. The CDR3 DNA reads as TGCGCCAGCAGTCAGGGACAGGGGGCGGGAAGAAGTAATGAAAAACTGTTTTTT.

The chain couples TRBV7-2 to TRBJ1-6, with TRBD1 matching over 8 bases. Germline V CDR1 and CDR2: SGHTA, FQGNSA. Trimming cost V 5 bases and J 3 bases; bases outside gene matches: 6. CDR3 length: 16 residues. The CDR3 DNA follows: TGTGCCAGCAGCATAATAACAGGGGGCTATAATTCACCCCTCCACTTT. This codes for CASSIITGGYNSPLHF.

The table lists this clonotype with many counts. The chain uses TRBV28 and TRBJ1-5, with 7 nucleotides matching TRBD1. V trimming: 2 bases; J trimming: 9 bases; junction bases outside the gene matches: 10. Germline assignment: CDR1 MDHEN and CDR2 SYDVKM. This CDR3 is built from 15 residues. The CDR3 region has the DNA TGTGCCAGCAGTTTAGACAGGGAGGGCCGGCGGCCCCAGCATTTT. Its protein product is CASSLDREGRRPQHF. Supplemented by reference TRBV28 and TRBJ1-5, the full variable domain reads DVKVTQSSRYLVKRTGEKVFLECVQDMDHENMFWYRQDPGLGLRLIYFSYDVKMKEKGDIPEGYSVSREKKERFSLILESASTNQTSMYLCASSLDREGRRPQHFGDGTRLSIL.

This clonotype was detected only a few times. The chain employs TRBV29-1 and TRBJ2-1, with 7 bases that match TRBD1. The CDR3 spans 13 residues. V shed 7 bases, J shed 4 bases, and the junction held 7 bases outside the gene matches. Germline V gene data show CDR1 as SQVTM and CDR2 as ANQGSEA. For the CDR3, the DNA is TGCAGCGGCCGACAGGGCGAATACAATGAGCAGTTCTTC. This encodes CSGRQGEYNEQFF.

This clonotype was seen ten or more times. V usage is TRBV28 and J usage is TRBJ2-1; 11 positions match TRBD2. Trimming removed 7 bases from V and 4 bases from J; junction bases left unmatched: 6. Germline V gene lookup returns CDR1 MDHEN and CDR2 SYDVKM. The CDR3 runs 15 residues. The CDR3 is CASTSGGPPYNEQFF. The CDR3 DNA is TGTGCCAGCACTAGCGGGGGGCCCCCTTACAATGAGCAGTTCTTC. The full variable domain, rest sourced from reference TRBV28 and TRBJ2-1, is DVKVTQSSRYLVKRTGEKVFLECVQDMDHENMFWYRQDPGLGLRLIYFSYDVKMKEKGDIPEGYSVSREKKERFSLILESASTNQTSMYLCASTSGGPPYNEQFFGPGTRLTVL.

The table lists this clonotype with many counts. The genes are TRBV7-3 and TRBJ1-1; D is ambiguous. This CDR3 has 13 amino acids. The germline V gene has CDR1 SGHTA and CDR2 FQGTGA. The V and J ends lost 2 bases and 3 bases respectively, with 7 bases between them. CDR3 nucleotide sequence: TGTGCCAGCAGCTTAGACCCTTACACTGAAGCTTTCTTT. Protein: CASSLDPYTEAFF.

There are many counts of this clonotype. The chain uses TRBV30 and TRBJ1-1; D is undetermined. Germline-derived CDR1 and CDR2 are GTSNPN and SVGIG (reference sequence). V lost 4 bases to trimming and J lost 5 bases, with 8 bases between them. The CDR3 is 11 residues long. CDR3 DNA: TGTGCCTGGACGGGATTTACTGAAGCTTTCTTT. Translated, it gives CAWTGFTEAFF.